This T cell receptor (beta chain) was identified during a study of shared clonotypes between healthy human individuals. The germline CDR1 and CDR2 sequences are SGDLS and YYNGEE. The CDR3 loop spans 15 amino acids. The J segment lost 3 bases and the V segment lost 2 bases, leaving 6 bases of the junction unmatched. Using immunoSEQ multiplex PCR, the repertoire was profiled, and TCRdb retains in-frame clones only, with some absent. The sample has some 2 million clones, around 95% seen once. Study-level findings and limits: Of the naive CD4 clonotypes, 4% to 5% were shared across several donors.

For this clone: Antigen: not known.

The gene calls are TRBV9 and TRBJ2-7; TRBD1 aligns across 9 bases. The sequenced sample consisted of naive CD4+ T cells sorted from blood. Subset: CD45RA+ positively selected. The clonotype comes from a man aged 18 to 30 in good health. The CDR3: CASSVTGGAGYEQYF. In DNA, the CDR3 is TGTGCCAGCAGCGTTACAGGGGGCGCTGGCTACGAGCAGTACTTC.